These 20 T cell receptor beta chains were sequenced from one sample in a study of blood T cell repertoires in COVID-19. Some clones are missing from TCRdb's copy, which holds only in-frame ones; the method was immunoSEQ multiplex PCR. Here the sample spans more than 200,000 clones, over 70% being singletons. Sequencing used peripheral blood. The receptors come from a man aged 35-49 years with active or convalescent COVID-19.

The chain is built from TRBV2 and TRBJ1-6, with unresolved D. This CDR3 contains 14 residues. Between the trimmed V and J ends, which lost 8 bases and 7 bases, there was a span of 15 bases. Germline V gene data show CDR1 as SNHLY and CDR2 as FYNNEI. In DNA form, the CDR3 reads TGTGCCAGCTCCCCTCGGGAGGGAAATTCACCCCTCCACTTT. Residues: CASSPREGNSPLHF.

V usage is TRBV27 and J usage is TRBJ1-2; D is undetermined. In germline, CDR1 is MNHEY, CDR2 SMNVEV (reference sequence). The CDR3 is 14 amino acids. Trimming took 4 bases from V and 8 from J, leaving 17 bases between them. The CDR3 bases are TGTGCCAGCAGTTCAACCCTGCGAGCGGCGGGCTACACCTTC. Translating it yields CASSSTLRAAGYTF.

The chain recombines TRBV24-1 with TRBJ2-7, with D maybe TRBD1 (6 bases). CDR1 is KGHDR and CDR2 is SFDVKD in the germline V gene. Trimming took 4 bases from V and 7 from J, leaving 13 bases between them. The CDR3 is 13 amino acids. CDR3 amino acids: CATSDPQGLEQYF. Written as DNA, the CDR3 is TGTGCCACCAGTGACCCCCAGGGGTTGGAGCAGTACTTC.

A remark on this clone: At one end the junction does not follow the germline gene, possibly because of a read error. The CDR3 loop reads CSALSAGTGLF. The CDR3 DNA reads TGCAGTGCTCTCTCGGCCGGGACAGGGCTTTTT. The rearrangement uses TRBV20-1 and TRBJ2-3; 9 positions match TRBD1. Germline V gene sequence: CDR1 DFQATT, CDR2 SNEGSKA (reference sequence). The CDR3 consists of 11 residues.

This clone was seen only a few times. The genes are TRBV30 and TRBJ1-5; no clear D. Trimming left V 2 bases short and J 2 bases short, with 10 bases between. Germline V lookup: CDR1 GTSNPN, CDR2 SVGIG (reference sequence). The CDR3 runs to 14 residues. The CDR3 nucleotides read TGTGCCTGGAGTAGGCAGGTCGGCAATCAGCCCCAGCATTTT. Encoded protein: CAWSRQVGNQPQHF.

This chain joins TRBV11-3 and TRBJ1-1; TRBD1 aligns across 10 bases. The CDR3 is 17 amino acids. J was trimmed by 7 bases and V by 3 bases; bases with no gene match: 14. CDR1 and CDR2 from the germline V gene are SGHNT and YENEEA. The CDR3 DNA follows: TGTGCCAGCAGCTTGAACCACCTGACAGGGGGCAAGGTTGAAGCTTTCTTT. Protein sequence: CASSLNHLTGGKVEAFF.

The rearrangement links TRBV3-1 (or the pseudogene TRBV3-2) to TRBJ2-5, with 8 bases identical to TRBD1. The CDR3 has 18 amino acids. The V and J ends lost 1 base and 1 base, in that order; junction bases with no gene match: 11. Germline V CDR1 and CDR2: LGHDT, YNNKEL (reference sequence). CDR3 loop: CASSQGVGTGLIQETQYF. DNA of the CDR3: TGTGCCAGCAGCCAAGGGGTTGGGACAGGACTTATCCAAGAGACCCAGTACTTC.

CDR3 protein: CASSGQDGKSSYNSPLHF. The CDR3 DNA is TGTGCCAGTAGCGGACAGGACGGAAAGAGCTCCTATAATTCACCCCTCCACTTT. This chain uses TRBV19 with TRBJ1-6; TRBD1 agrees at 7 bases. V gave up 6 bases and J gave up 0 bases; unmatched junction bases: 11. Germline CDR1 is LNHDA and CDR2 is SQIVND (reference sequence). The CDR3 covers 18 residues.

The DNA of the CDR3 is TGTGCCAGCAGTTCCAGGGGAACTGAAGCTTTCTTT. Residues: CASSSRGTEAFF. The genes are TRBV12-3 or TRBV12-4 and TRBJ1-1; D is perhaps TRBD1 (6 bases). V lost 4 bases and J 5 bases, leaving 8 bases between the germline ends. There are 12 residues in the CDR3.

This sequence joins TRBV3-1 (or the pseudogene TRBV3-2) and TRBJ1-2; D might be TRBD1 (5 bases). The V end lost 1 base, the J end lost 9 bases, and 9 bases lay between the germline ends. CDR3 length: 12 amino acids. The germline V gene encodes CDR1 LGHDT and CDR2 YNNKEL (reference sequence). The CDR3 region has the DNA TGTGCCAGCAGCCAAGTCCCGGACAGCTACACCTTC. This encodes CASSQVPDSYTF.

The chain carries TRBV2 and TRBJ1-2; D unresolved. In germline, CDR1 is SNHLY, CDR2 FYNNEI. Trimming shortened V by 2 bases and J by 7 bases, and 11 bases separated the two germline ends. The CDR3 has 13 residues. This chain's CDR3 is CASSEPVSSGYTF. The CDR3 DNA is TGTGCCAGCAGTGAACCCGTATCGAGTGGCTACACCTTC. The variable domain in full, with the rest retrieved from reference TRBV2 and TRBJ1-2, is EPEVTQTPSHQVTQMGQEVILRCVPISNHLYFYWYRQILGQKVEFLVSFYNNEISEKSEIFDDQFSVERPDGSNFTLKIRSTKLEDSAMYFCASSEPVSSGYTFGSGTRLTVV.

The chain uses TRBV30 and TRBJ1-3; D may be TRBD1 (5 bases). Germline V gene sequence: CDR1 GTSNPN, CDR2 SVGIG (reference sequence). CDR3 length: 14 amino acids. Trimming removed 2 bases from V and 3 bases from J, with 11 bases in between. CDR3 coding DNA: TGTGCCTGGAGTTCAGGGTTTGGTGGAAACACCATATATTTT. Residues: CAWSSGFGGNTIYF.

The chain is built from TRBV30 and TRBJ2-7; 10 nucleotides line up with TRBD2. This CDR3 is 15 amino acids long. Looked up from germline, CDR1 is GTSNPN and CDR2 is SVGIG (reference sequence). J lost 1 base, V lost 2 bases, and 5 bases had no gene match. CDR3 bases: TGTGCCTGGAGTATATCTAGCGGGAGTTCCTACGAGCAGTACTTC. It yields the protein CAWSISSGSSYEQYF.

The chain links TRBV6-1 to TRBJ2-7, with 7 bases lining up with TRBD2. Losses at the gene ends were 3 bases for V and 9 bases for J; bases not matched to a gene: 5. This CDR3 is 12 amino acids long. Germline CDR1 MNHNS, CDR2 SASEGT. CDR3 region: CASSEGREMQYF. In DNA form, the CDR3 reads TGTGCCAGCAGTGAGGGGCGGGAGATGCAGTACTTC.

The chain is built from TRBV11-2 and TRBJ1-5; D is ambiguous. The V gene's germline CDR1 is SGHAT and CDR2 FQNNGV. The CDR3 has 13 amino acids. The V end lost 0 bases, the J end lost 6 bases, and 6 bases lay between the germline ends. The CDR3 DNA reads TGTGCCAGCAGCTTAGAAGAGGCTCAGCCCCAGCATTTT. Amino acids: CASSLEEAQPQHF.

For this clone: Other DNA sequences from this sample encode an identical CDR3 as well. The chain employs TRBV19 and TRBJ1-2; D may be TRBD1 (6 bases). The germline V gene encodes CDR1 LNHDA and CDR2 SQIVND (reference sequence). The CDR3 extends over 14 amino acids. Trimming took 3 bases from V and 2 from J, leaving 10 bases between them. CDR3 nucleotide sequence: TGTGCCAGTAGTATTCAGGGGACCAACTATGGCTACACCTTC. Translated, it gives CASSIQGTNYGYTF.

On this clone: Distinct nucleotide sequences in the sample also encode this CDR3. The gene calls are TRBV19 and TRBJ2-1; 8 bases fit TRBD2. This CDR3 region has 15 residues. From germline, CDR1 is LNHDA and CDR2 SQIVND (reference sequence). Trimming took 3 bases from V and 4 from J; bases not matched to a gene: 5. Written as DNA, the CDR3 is TGTGCCAGTAGTATCACCGGGGGGGCGTACAATGAGCAGTTCTTC. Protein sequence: CASSITGGAYNEQFF.

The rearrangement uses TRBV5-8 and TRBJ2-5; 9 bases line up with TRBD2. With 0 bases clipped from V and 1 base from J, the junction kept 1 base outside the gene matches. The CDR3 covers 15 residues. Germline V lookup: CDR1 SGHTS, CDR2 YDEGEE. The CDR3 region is CASSLGLAAQETQYF. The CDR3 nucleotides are TGTGCCAGCAGCTTGGGACTAGCGGCCCAAGAGACCCAGTACTTC.

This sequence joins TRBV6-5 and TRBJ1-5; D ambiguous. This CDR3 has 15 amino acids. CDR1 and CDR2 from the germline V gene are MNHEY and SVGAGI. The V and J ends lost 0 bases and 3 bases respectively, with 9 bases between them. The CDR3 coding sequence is TGTGCCAGCAGTTACTCTTCCAGTATCAATCAGCCCCAGCATTTT. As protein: CASSYSSSINQPQHF.

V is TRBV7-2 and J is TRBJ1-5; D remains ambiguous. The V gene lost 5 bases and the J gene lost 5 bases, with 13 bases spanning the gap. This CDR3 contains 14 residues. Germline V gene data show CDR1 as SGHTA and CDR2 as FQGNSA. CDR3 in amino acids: CASSPRRGDQPQHF. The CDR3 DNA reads TGTGCCAGCAGCCCCAGACGGGGAGATCAGCCCCAGCATTTT. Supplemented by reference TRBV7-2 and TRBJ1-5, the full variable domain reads GAGVSQSPSNKVTEKGKDVELRCDPISGHTALYWYRQSLGQGLEFLIYFQGNSAPDKSGLPSDRFSAERTGGSVSTLTIQRTQQEDSAVYLCASSPRRGDQPQHFGDGTRLSIL.